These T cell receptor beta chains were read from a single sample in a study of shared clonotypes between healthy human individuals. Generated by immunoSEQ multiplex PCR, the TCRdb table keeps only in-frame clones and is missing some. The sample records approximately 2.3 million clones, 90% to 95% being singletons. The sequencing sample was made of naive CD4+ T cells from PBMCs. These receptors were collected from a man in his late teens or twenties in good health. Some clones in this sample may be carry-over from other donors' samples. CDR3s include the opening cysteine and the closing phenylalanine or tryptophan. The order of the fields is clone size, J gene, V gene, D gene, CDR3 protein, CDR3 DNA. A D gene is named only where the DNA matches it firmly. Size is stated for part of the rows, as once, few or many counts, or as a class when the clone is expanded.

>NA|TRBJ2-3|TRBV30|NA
CAWSVWEGESTDTQYF
TGTGCCTGGAGTGTATGGGAGGGGGAAAGCACAGATACGCAGTATTTT
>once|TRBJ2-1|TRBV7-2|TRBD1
CASSWTGRYNEQFF
TGTGCCAGCAGCTGGACAGGGAGGTACAATGAGCAGTTCTTC
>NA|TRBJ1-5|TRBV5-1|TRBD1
CASSVGQGQPQHF
TGCGCCAGCAGCGTCGGACAGGGACAGCCCCAGCATTTT
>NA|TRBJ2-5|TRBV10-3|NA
CAISVDPQETQYF
TGTGCCATCAGTGTCGACCCCCAAGAGACCCAGTACTTC
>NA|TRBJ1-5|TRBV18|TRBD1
CASSRTPGTGAFGNQPQHF
TGTGCCAGCTCTCGGACCCCCGGGACAGGGGCGTTCGGCAATCAGCCCCAGCATTTT
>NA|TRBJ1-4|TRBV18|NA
CASSLTQGNEKLFF
TGTGCCAGCTCACTTACCCAGGGAAACGAAAAACTGTTTTTT
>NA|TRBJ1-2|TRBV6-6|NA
CASRRSSNYGYTF
TGTGCCAGTAGAAGGTCGAGTAACTATGGCTACACCTTC
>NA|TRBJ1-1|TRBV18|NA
CASSLGQLGNTEAFF
TGTGCCAGCTCCTTGGGGCAGCTGGGGAACACTGAAGCTTTCTTT
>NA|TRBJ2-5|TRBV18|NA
CASSPIMIAPPSRETQYF
TGTGCCAGCTCACCAATTATGATCGCTCCGCCAAGCAGAGAGACCCAGTACTTC
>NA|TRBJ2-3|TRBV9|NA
CASSLRTNTDTQYF
TGTGCCAGCAGCCTACGGACTAACACAGATACGCAGTATTTT
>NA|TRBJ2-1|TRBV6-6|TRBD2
CASSPGLVMNEQFF
TGTGCCAGCAGCCCCGGACTAGTTATGAATGAGCAGTTCTTC
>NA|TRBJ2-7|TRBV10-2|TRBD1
CASSERTGSEQYF
TGCGCCAGCAGTGAACGGACAGGTAGCGAGCAGTACTTC
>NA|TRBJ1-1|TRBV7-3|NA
CASSVGVTNTEAFF
TGTGCCAGCAGCGTCGGTGTAACGAACACTGAAGCTTTCTTT
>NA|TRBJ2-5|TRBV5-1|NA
CASSLTGNGQETQYF
TGCGCCAGCAGCTTAACAGGGAACGGGCAAGAGACCCAGTACTTC
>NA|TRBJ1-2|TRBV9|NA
CASSPQGSGQPYGYTF
TGTGCCAGCAGCCCCCAGGGTTCGGGGCAGCCCTATGGCTACACCTTC
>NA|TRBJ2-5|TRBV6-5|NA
CASSSLDRQETQYF
TGTGCCAGCAGTTCCCTGGACCGCCAAGAGACCCAGTACTTC
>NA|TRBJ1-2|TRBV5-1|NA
CASSHDRLTNYGYTF
TGCGCCAGCAGCCACGACAGATTAACTAACTATGGCTACACCTTC
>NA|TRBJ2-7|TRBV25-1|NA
CASTVQGGYEQYF
TGTGCCAGCACGGTCCAGGGGGGGTACGAGCAGTACTTC
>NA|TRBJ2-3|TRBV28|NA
CASSPDGRRGDTQYF
TGTGCCAGCAGTCCGGACGGTCGAAGGGGGGATACGCAGTATTTT
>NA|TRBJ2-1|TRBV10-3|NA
CAISEGRGYNEQFF
TGTGCCATCAGTGAGGGACGGGGATACAATGAGCAGTTCTTC
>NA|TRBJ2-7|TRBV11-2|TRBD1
CASSVAGTGSPYEQYF
TGTGCCAGCAGCGTTGCCGGGACAGGGAGTCCCTACGAGCAGTACTTC
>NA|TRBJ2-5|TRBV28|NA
CASKWRGVIQETQYF
TGTGCCAGCAAATGGCGGGGCGTAATCCAAGAGACCCAGTACTTC
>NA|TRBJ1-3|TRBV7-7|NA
CASSLKGCSIGNTIYF
TGTGCCAGCAGCTTAAAGGGATGTAGTATTGGAAACACCATATATTTT
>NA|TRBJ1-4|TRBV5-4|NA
CASSPIPTNEKLFF
TGTGCCAGCAGCCCCATACCAACTAATGAAAAACTGTTTTTT
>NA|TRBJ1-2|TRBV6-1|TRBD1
CASSRRDRESGYTF
TGTGCCAGCAGTCGCCGGGACAGGGAATCTGGCTACACCTTC
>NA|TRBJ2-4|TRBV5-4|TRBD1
CASTVTGAPVQYF
TGTGCCAGCACCGTGACAGGGGCGCCAGTTCAGTACTTC
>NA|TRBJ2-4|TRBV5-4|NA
CASSLGALAKNIQYF
TGTGCCAGCAGCCTAGGGGCACTAGCCAAAAACATTCAGTACTTC
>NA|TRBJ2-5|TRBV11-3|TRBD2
CASSLGTSGSQETQYF
TGTGCCAGCAGCCTTGGGACTAGCGGGAGTCAAGAGACCCAGTACTTC
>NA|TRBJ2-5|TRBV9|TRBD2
CASSRGSGRETQYF
TGTGCCAGCAGCCGCGGGAGCGGGAGAGAGACCCAGTACTTC
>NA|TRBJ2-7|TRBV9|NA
CASSPRAWGRFGSEQYF
TGTGCCAGCAGCCCCCGCGCTTGGGGGAGGTTTGGAAGCGAGCAGTACTTC
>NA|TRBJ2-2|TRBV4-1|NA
CASSRGQGNGELFF
TGCGCCAGCAGCCGGGGGCAGGGGAACGGGGAGCTGTTTTTT
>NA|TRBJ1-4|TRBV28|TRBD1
CASSFYRGLDEKLFF
TGTGCCAGCAGTTTCTACAGGGGGCTGGATGAAAAACTGTTTTTT
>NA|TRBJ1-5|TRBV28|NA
CASSGGEVKSQPQHF
TGTGCCAGCAGTGGGGGGGAGGTCAAAAGTCAGCCCCAGCATTTT
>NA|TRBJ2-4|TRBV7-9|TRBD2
CASSPRTSVMGNIQYF
TGTGCCAGCAGCCCCCGGACTAGCGTTATGGGAAACATTCAGTACTTC
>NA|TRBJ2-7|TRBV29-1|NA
CSVVPGVSRAYEQYF
TGCAGCGTTGTCCCAGGGGTCTCACGCGCCTACGAGCAGTACTTC
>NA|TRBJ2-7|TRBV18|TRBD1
CASGQGALEQYF
TGTGCCTCGGGACAGGGGGCACTTGAGCAGTACTTC
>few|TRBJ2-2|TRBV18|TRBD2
CASSQSASGTGELFF
TGTGCCAGCTCACAAAGTGCTAGCGGGACCGGGGAGCTGTTTTTT
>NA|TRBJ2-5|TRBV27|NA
CASSRLGRQETQYF
TGTGCCAGCAGCCGACTTGGGAGGCAAGAGACCCAGTACTTC
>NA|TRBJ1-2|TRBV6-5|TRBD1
CASSSRGGANGYTF
TGTGCCAGCAGTTCACGAGGGGGCGCGAATGGCTACACCTTC
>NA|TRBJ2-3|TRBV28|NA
CASSLVSPAQYF
TGTGCCAGCAGTTTGGTCTCACCTGCGCAGTATTTT
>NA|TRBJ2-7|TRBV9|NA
CASSVDPLYSYEQYF
TGTGCCAGCAGCGTAGATCCGCTATACTCCTACGAGCAGTACTTC
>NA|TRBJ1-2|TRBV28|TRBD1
CASSLPPDRGGNGYTF
TGTGCCAGCAGTTTACCGCCGGACAGGGGAGGGAATGGCTACACCTTC
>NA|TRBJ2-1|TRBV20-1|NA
CSGGVDEQFF
TGCAGTGGGGGGGTAGATGAGCAGTTCTTC
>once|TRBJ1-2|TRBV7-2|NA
CASSLRRAGRGYTF
TGTGCCAGCAGCTTAAGGCGGGCAGGGCGCGGCTACACCTTC
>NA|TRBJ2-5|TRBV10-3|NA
CAISAGAKETQYF
TGTGCCATCAGTGCAGGGGCAAAAGAGACCCAGTACTTC
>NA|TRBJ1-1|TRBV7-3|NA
CASSLKGSATEAFF
TGTGCCAGCAGCTTAAAAGGGTCGGCCACTGAAGCTTTCTTT
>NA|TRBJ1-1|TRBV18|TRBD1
CASSPSTGVGTEAFF
TGTGCCAGCTCACCGTCGACAGGGGTGGGCACTGAAGCTTTCTTT
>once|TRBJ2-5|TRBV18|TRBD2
CASSPPGLAGETQYF
TGTGCCAGCTCACCCCCCGGACTAGCGGGCGAGACCCAGTACTTC
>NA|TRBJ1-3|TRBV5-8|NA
CASSPARGNPGNTIYF
TGTGCCAGCAGCCCTGCCAGAGGCAACCCTGGAAACACCATATATTTT
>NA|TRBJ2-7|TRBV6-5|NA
CASSRQVNYEQYF
TGTGCCAGCAGTCGACAGGTGAACTACGAGCAGTACTTC
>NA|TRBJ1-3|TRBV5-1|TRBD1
CASSLDRGFSGNTIYF
TGCGCCAGCAGCCTAGACAGGGGTTTTTCTGGAAACACCATATATTTT
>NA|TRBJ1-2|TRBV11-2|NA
CASSLAPAGKDYGYTF
TGTGCCAGCAGCTTAGCCCCAGCAGGGAAGGACTATGGCTACACCTTC
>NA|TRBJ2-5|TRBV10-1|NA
CASSEAGGETQYF
TGCGCCAGCAGTGAGGCCGGAGGGGAGACCCAGTACTTC
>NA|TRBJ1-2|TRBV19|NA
CASSDGYGYTF
TGTGCCAGTTCGGACGGCTATGGCTACACCTTC
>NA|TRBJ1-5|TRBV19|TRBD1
CASRLGQYSNQPQHF
TGTGCCAGTAGGTTGGGACAGTATAGCAATCAGCCCCAGCATTTT
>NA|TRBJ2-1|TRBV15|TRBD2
CATSRDLAGEPTQFF
TGTGCCACCAGCAGAGATTTGGCGGGGGAACCTACTCAGTTCTTC
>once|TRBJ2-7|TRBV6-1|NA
CASTLTAYEQYF
TGTGCCAGCACCTTAACCGCATACGAGCAGTACTTC